This T cell receptor (beta chain) was obtained from a study of T-cell reconstitution after alpha-beta-depleted transplantation in children. General study results and limits: It was reported that alpha-beta T cells came from several hundred expanded graft clones (about two months after transplant). When one year had passed after transplant, most T-cell counts and diversity came from newly produced T cells. Where some patients showed high TCRbeta diversity at day 60, it came from recipient T cells and thymic progenitors that had survived.

A remark on this clonotype: Its antigen is currently unknown.

This CDR3 has 13 residues. Germline V gives CDR1 MGHRA, CDR2 YSYEKL. Trimming stripped 2 bases from V and 11 bases from J, with 16 bases between. As it was prepared, the TCRbeta library received unique molecular identifiers. TCRdb analysed the PCR reads with MiXCR anew, one entry per CDR3 protein. The repertoire holds around 800,000 distinct CDR3 sequences, with roughly 15% as singletons. This TCR was recovered from a male patient younger than 18 who had a stem cell transplant for acute lymphoblastic leukemia, so the T cells may come from the graft donor. J is TRBJ2-7 and V is TRBV4-1; no reliable D call. This specimen consisted of PBMCs, mostly from graft donor cells, obtained 360 days after TCRalphabeta/CD19-depleted stem cell transplant. CDR3 sequence (DNA): TGCGCCAGCAGCCAAATCGCGGTTCCTGCGAAGTACTTC. Translation gives CASSQIAVPAKYF.